A single sample is the source of the 23 T cell receptor beta chains below, sequenced in a study of blood T cell repertoires in COVID-19. Method: immunoSEQ multiplex PCR; TCRdb's copy keeps in-frame clones and lacks some. The data contain about 210,000 clones, around 80% of them singletons. The sequencing input was peripheral blood. Receptors originate from a woman between 70 and 85 years old with acute or convalescent COVID-19.

The rearrangement links TRBV5-6 to TRBJ1-2; D might be TRBD1 (6 bases). Per germline, CDR1 SGHDT and CDR2 YYEEEE. Trimming shortened V by 4 bases and J by 2 bases, and 12 bases separated the two germline ends. The CDR3 consists of 14 residues. Here the CDR3 reads CASSRGGSNYGYTF. CDR3 nucleotide sequence: TGTGCCAGCAGCCGTGGGGGCTCAAACTATGGCTACACCTTC.

This rearrangement joins TRBV14 to TRBJ1-2; unclear D gene. V was shortened by 0 bases and J by 4 bases, with 6 bases between the two germline ends. From germline, CDR1 is SGHDN and CDR2 FVKESK. CDR3 length: 13 amino acids. The CDR3 here is CASSQDRSYGYTF. CDR3 nucleotides: TGTGCCAGCAGCCAAGACAGGTCCTATGGCTACACCTTC.

The chain joins TRBV10-3 to TRBJ2-5, with a weak D call TRBD2 (5 bases). Germline CDR1 reads ENHRY; CDR2 reads SYGVKD. The CDR3 has 16 amino acids. V lost 0 bases and J lost 5, with 16 bases in between. The DNA of the CDR3 is TGTGCCATCAGTGAGTCGAAGTCCCCGGAGGCGGAGACCCAGTACTTC. It codes for CAISESKSPEAETQYF.

This chain connects TRBV27 to TRBJ2-1; 11 bases line up with TRBD2. The V gene's germline CDR1 is MNHEY and CDR2 SMNVEV (reference sequence). There are 18 residues in the CDR3. The junction had 10 bases not matched to a gene; V was cut back by 6 bases and J by 0 bases. The CDR3 loop is CASRYSGGGTVSYNEQFF. The CDR3 DNA sequence: TGTGCCAGCAGGTATAGCGGGGGGGGAACCGTCTCCTACAATGAGCAGTTCTTC.

This clone occurred once. The chain links TRBV6-5 to TRBJ2-3; the D gene is possibly TRBD1 (5 bases). V lost 4 bases, J lost 4 bases, and 15 bases lay in between. This CDR3 is built from 15 residues. CDR1 and CDR2 (germline): MNHEY, SVGAGI. CDR3 sequence: CASSSGQRAADTQYF. The CDR3 DNA follows: TGTGCCAGCAGTTCAGGGCAAAGGGCGGCAGATACGCAGTATTTT.

CDR3 DNA sequence: TGTGCCAGCAGTTACTCGAGTTGGGACAGGGGGTTTGAGCAGTTCTTC. This sequence encodes CASSYSSWDRGFEQFF. The chain combines TRBV6-5 with TRBJ2-1; 11 bases fit TRBD1. The germline V gene has CDR1 MNHEY and CDR2 SVGAGI. The CDR3 runs 16 residues. The J segment lost 9 bases and the V segment lost 0 bases, leaving 7 bases of the junction unmatched.

Worth noting for this clone: One junction end does not reproduce the germline sequence, and a read error may be involved. The CDR3 sequence: CASREDPGSYEQYF. The CDR3 DNA reads TGTGCCAGCAGGGAAGACCCAGGGTCCTACGAGCAGTACTTC. The rearrangement uses TRBV2 and TRBJ2-7; D may be TRBD1 (5 bases). The V gene's germline CDR1 is SNHLY and CDR2 FYNNEI. The CDR3 totals 14 residues.

The chain recombines TRBV6-5 with TRBJ2-1; D is undetermined. This CDR3 comprises 15 residues. Between the trimmed V and J ends, which lost 4 bases and 6 bases, there was a span of 16 bases. Per the germline V gene, CDR1 is MNHEY and CDR2 is SVGAGI. CDR3 DNA: TGTGCCAGCAGTTTGAATTCCCCGGAGAGCAATGAGCAGTTCTTC. Residues: CASSLNSPESNEQFF.

This sequence joins TRBV1 and TRBJ2-7; the D call in the table, TRBD2, was not verified against the DNA. TRBV1 is reported as a pseudogene. The CDR3 has 15 residues. CDR3 loop: CTSSQGTSGGAVQYV. The CDR3 DNA sequence: TGCACCAGCAGCCAAGGGACTAGCGGGGGGGCGGTGCAGTACGTC.

The chain is built from TRBV30 and TRBJ2-3; D is unresolved. V was clipped by 3 bases and J by 4 bases, with 5 bases between them. CDR1 and CDR2 (germline): GTSNPN, SVGIG (reference sequence). There are 11 residues in the CDR3. CDR3 sequence reads: CAWSGADTQYF. DNA for the CDR3: TGTGCCTGGAGCGGAGCAGATACGCAGTATTTT.

V and J are TRBV11-2 and TRBJ2-1; the D is unclear. There are 14 residues in the CDR3. V lost 6 bases, J lost 1 base, and 10 bases lay in between. Germline V CDR1 and CDR2: SGHAT, FQNNGV. Written as DNA, the CDR3 is TGTGCCAGCAGTCCCCCGGAGTCCTACAATGAGCAGTTCTTC. This translates into CASSPPESYNEQFF.

The V and J genes are TRBV20-1 and TRBJ2-3; 8 bases align to TRBD1. Germline V gene sequence: CDR1 DFQATT, CDR2 SNEGSKA (reference sequence). The CDR3 loop spans 11 amino acids. V shed 3 bases and J 11 bases; nucleotides not matched to a gene: 4. In DNA, the CDR3 is TGCAGTGCTAGCTCCGGGACAGGGCAGTATTTT. Amino acids: CSASSGTGQYF.

This clone came up a few times. This chain joins TRBV2 and TRBJ1-2; 8 bases align to TRBD1. This CDR3 has 13 residues. The ends lost 4 bases at V and 6 bases at J; junction bases unmatched: 4. Germline CDR1 SNHLY, CDR2 FYNNEI. CDR3 sequence: CASSGGQVHGYTF. The CDR3 DNA is TGTGCCAGCAGTGGGGGACAGGTTCATGGCTACACCTTC.

The V gene is TRBV11-1, the J gene TRBJ1-4; possible D gene TRBD1, 6 bases. This CDR3 has 15 residues. Per the germline V gene, CDR1 is SGHAT and CDR2 is FQDESV (reference sequence). V lost 1 base to trimming and J lost 6 bases, with 12 bases between them. The CDR3 DNA sequence: TGTGCCAGCAGCTTAGGGACAGACTACGATGAAAAACTGTTTTTT. As protein: CASSLGTDYDEKLFF.

The chain recombines TRBV6-5 with TRBJ1-2; perhaps TRBD1 as D (6 bases). The germline V gene encodes CDR1 MNHEY and CDR2 SVGAGI. V gave up 6 bases and J gave up 6 bases, with 17 bases separating them. The CDR3 covers 14 residues. The DNA for the CDR3 is TGTGCCAGCAGATCCGGGACAAGGCAGCATGGCTACACCTTC. This gives the protein CASRSGTRQHGYTF.

The V gene is TRBV6-5, the J gene TRBJ2-3; D call uncertain. V lost 2 bases and J lost 0, with 12 bases in between. Germline V gene sequence: CDR1 MNHEY, CDR2 SVGAGI. The CDR3 loop spans 16 amino acids. The DNA for the CDR3 is TGTGCCAGCAGTTACCCACCCGTGGCAAGCACAGATACGCAGTATTTT. Residues: CASSYPPVASTDTQYF.

The rearrangement uses TRBV5-1 and TRBJ2-3; 10 nucleotides agree with TRBD2. Per germline, CDR1 SGHRS and CDR2 YFSETQ. There are 16 residues in the CDR3. Trimming cost V 3 bases and J 2 bases; bases outside gene matches: 6. The CDR3 is CASSWKLAGHTDTQYF. The DNA for the CDR3 is TGCGCCAGCAGCTGGAAACTAGCGGGGCACACAGATACGCAGTATTTT.

This chain uses TRBV6-2 or TRBV6-3 with TRBJ2-3; 8 bases align to TRBD2. The CDR3 covers 17 residues. CDR1 MNHEY and CDR2 SVGEGT come from the germline V gene. V gave up 4 bases and J gave up 0 bases; unmatched junction bases: 9. CDR3 bases: TGTGCCAGCAGTTTTACGATCGGGGGGGTTAGCACAGATACGCAGTATTTT. It specifies CASSFTIGGVSTDTQYF.

This rearrangement joins TRBV30 to TRBJ1-6, with D uncertain. Deletions cut 1 base from V and 6 bases from J, with 7 bases between. This CDR3 spans 13 amino acids. Germline V CDR1 and CDR2: GTSNPN, SVGIG (reference sequence). DNA of the CDR3: TGTGCCTGGAGTGGACGGAGTAATTCACCCCTCCACTTT. Protein product: CAWSGRSNSPLHF.

Only one count was recorded for this clone. The V gene is TRBV2, the J gene TRBJ2-7; TRBD2 agrees at 8 bases. Germline values: CDR1 SNHLY, CDR2 FYNNEI. This CDR3 is 15 amino acids long. J was trimmed by 6 bases and V by 3 bases; bases with no gene match: 10. The CDR3 sequence is CASSDSQRGSGEQYF. CDR3 coding DNA: TGTGCCAGCAGTGACTCCCAGCGGGGGTCGGGCGAGCAGTACTTC.

V and J are TRBV23-1 and TRBJ1-4, with 7 bases identical to TRBD1. TRBV23-1 belongs to the ORF category, with a function that is uncertain. The CDR3 length is 18 residues. With V trimmed by 2 bases and J by 6 bases, 15 bases remained unmatched. This CDR3 is CASSQIVGADREDEKLFF. DNA for the CDR3: TGCGCCAGCAGTCAAATCGTGGGGGCCGACAGGGAAGATGAAAAACTGTTTTTT.

The chain links TRBV29-1 to TRBJ2-3, with 9 bases fitting TRBD1. Germline V gives CDR1 SQVTM, CDR2 ANQGSEA. The V and J ends lost 5 bases and 5 bases, in that order; junction bases with no gene match: 8. CDR3 size: 14 residues. The CDR3 loop is CSVTRDRVRDTQYF. The CDR3 nucleotides read TGCAGCGTTACCCGGGACAGGGTAAGAGATACGCAGTATTTT.

The chain links TRBV4-3 to TRBJ2-7; D gene uncertain. Trimming left V 1 base short and J 3 bases short, with 7 bases between. The CDR3 runs to 13 residues. Germline CDR1 reads LGHNA; CDR2 reads YSLEER. The chain's CDR3 is CASSQGAFYEQYF. CDR3 bases: TGCGCCAGCAGCCAAGGGGCCTTCTACGAGCAGTACTTC.